The source of this T cell receptor beta chain is a study of prognosis after radiotherapy for stage I lung cancer. On the study more broadly: Patients numbered about a dozen men and about 6 women, aged roughly 50 to 85 with a median of roughly 70 years. SBRT radiotherapy comprised 3 to 5 fractions at a biologically effective dose of at least 100 Gy.

The length of the CDR3 is 17 residues. Germline V gene lookup returns CDR1 SGHRS and CDR2 YFSETQ. Trimming removed 4 bases at V and 6 bases at J, with 23 bases between. From genomic DNA, two-round multiplex PCR was used to amplify TCR beta CDR3. First-round PCR employed TRBV- and TRBJ-specific primers for each gene. TCRdb itself ran the multiplex PCR reads through MiXCR, one entry per CDR3 protein. The table records about 12,000 distinct CDR3 sequences, 45% to 60% of them present only once. This clonotype was observed a handful of times. This clonotype originated in a donor aged 50 or older with non-small cell lung cancer. The rearrangement uses TRBV5-1 and TRBJ2-1; D may be TRBD2 (7 bases). Sequences were derived from PBMCs, sampled before or after stereotactic body radiation therapy (not recorded which). As DNA, the CDR3 is TGCGCCAGCAGCCCGCTGGGCGGGGGCTCTTTCAGCAATGAGCAGTTCTTC. This sequence encodes CASSPLGGGSFSNEQFF.